The TCR beta chain under discussion was sequenced for a study of early T cells in non-severe SARS-CoV-2 infection. Study details: Sequencing targeted bulk RNA from unsorted whole blood, leaving chains unpaired. Study outcomes and limitations: Clonotype matching in VDJdb favored anti-spike CD8 responses and did not capture private and CD4 specificities.

Molecules of cDNA were individually given unique molecular identifiers that were attached to them. TCRdb re-derived calls from the 5' RACE reads in MiXCR, one entry per CDR3 protein. The table includes about 25,000 distinct CDR3 sequences, roughly 4.5% detected once. At least ten counts were recorded for this clonotype. Antigen unknown. Trimming cost V 4 bases and J 6 bases; bases outside gene matches: 4. The CDR3 consists of 16 residues. Germline V gene lookup returns CDR1 LGHDT and CDR2 YNNKEL (reference sequence). The specimen was whole blood. This chain uses TRBV3-1 with TRBJ2-2; 14 bases align to TRBD2. This clonotype was obtained from an adult who was a healthcare worker with PCR-confirmed SARS-CoV-2 infection or an uninfected control (not recorded which). CDR3 DNA: TGTGCCAGCAGCCTCGGACTAGCGGGAGGAGCCGGGGAGCTGTTTTTT. It codes for CASSLGLAGGAGELFF.